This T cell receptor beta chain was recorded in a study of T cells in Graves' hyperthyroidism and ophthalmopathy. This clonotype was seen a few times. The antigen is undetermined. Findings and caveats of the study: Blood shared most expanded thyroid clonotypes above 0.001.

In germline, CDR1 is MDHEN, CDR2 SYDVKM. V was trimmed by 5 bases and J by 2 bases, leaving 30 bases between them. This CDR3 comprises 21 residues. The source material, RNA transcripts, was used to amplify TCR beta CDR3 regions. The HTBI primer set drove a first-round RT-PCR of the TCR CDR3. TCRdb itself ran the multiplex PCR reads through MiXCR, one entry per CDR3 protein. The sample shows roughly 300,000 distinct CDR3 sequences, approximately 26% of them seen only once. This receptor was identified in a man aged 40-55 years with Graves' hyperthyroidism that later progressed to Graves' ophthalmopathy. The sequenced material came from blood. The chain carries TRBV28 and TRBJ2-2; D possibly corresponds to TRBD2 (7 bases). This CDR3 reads CASSAQGLGSGRGGNTGELFF. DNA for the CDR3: TGTGCCAGCAGTGCCCAAGGGTTGGGCAGTGGAAGGGGGGGAAACACCGGGGAGCTGTTTTTT.